This TCR beta chain appears in the sequencing data of a study of long-term antiretroviral therapy in people with HIV. Overall study findings and caveats: Diversity rose after ART but stayed below transplant donor controls. For ART adherence, viral resistance and therapy changes, no data were available.

V was shortened by 1 base and J by 2 bases, with 12 bases between the two germline ends. Germline V gene sequence: CDR1 KGHSH, CDR2 LQKENI. This CDR3 is built from 16 residues. A single count supports this clone. As yet, its antigen is unknown. The United States was where all participants with HIV were treated. The libraries were made with immunoSEQ v3.0 at survey level. Produced via immunoSEQ multiplex PCR; TCRdb's table is partial and in-frame only. The table shows fewer than 25,000 clones, with less than 90% occurring only once. The J gene is TRBJ2-1, the V gene TRBV18, with D perhaps matching TRBD1 (5 bases). The sequence derives from a woman in her forties or fifties with HIV. This specimen consisted of unsorted PBMCs, obtained 1.9 years after starting antiretroviral therapy. CDR3 sequence (DNA): TGTGCCAGCTCACCACAGTTCACGACAGCCTACAATGAGCAGTTCTTC. It yields the protein CASSPQFTTAYNEQFF.